These 9 T cell receptor beta chains originate from one sample sequenced in a study of regulatory T cells in long-lasting Graves disease. Time point described: persistent/refractory GD, antithyroid drugs over 5 years with positive TRAb. With RNA extracted from PBMCs as input, the TCR library was made. According to the study, TCR beta libraries were built with iRepertoire HTBI primers and CDR3-region Arm-PCR. TCRdb analysed the multiplex PCR reads with MiXCR anew, one entry per CDR3 protein. The sample yields about 470,000 distinct CDR3 sequences, around a fifth seen once. The material was peripheral blood mononuclear cells (PBMCs), obtained when the disease was refractory, from a patient treated with antithyroid drugs. The receptors shown here come from a female donor with Graves disease.

The chain uses TRBV6-1 and TRBJ1-3, with TRBD1 identical over 10 bases. The ends lost 6 bases at V and 2 bases at J; junction bases unmatched: 4. This CDR3 is built from 15 residues. CDR1 and CDR2 from the germline V gene are MNHNS and SASEGT. CDR3 bases: TGTGCCAGCAGGAGACAGGGGGCAGCTGGAAACACCATATATTTT. The encoded protein is CASRRQGAAGNTIYF.

This clonotype was counted many times. The chain uses TRBV2 and TRBJ1-4; the D is unclear. Deletions cut 4 bases from V and 4 bases from J, with 7 bases between. CDR1 and CDR2 from the germline V gene are SNHLY and FYNNEI. This CDR3 comprises 13 residues. CDR3 nucleotides: TGTGCCAGCAGTGCACGGGGTAATGAAAAACTGTTTTTT. Translation: CASSARGNEKLFF. The whole variable domain, filled in from reference TRBV2 and TRBJ1-4, reads EPEVTQTPSHQVTQMGQEVILRCVPISNHLYFYWYRQILGQKVEFLVSFYNNEISEKSEIFDDQFSVERPDGSNFTLKIRSTKLEDSAMYFCASSARGNEKLFFGSGTQLSVL.

This clonotype was seen a handful of times. The chain has TRBV2 and TRBJ2-7, with 8 bases that match TRBD1. The CDR3 spans 14 residues. Looked up from germline, CDR1 is SNHLY and CDR2 is FYNNEI. The ends lost 9 bases at V and 3 bases at J; junction bases unmatched: 10. The CDR3 sequence is CASYRTGIFYEQYF. CDR3 nucleotide sequence: TGTGCCAGTTACCGGACAGGGATTTTCTACGAGCAGTACTTC.

This clonotype was counted between two and nine times. The rearrangement joins TRBV29-1 to TRBJ2-5; D may be TRBD1 (5 bases). V was shortened by 5 bases and J by 7 bases, with 14 bases between the two germline ends. The CDR3 totals 12 residues. Per germline, CDR1 SQVTM and CDR2 ANQGSEA. The CDR3 bases are TGCAGCGTTTTACAAGGGGAAGGGACCCAGTACTTC. Amino acid sequence: CSVLQGEGTQYF.

The V gene is TRBV6-1, the J gene TRBJ1-1; unclear D gene. Germline V gives CDR1 MNHNS, CDR2 SASEGT. The V gene lost 7 bases and the J gene lost 3 bases, with 21 bases spanning the gap. CDR3 length: 16 amino acids. The CDR3 is CASTVREGFWDTEAFF. The CDR3 DNA reads as TGTGCCAGCACTGTAAGGGAAGGGTTTTGGGACACTGAAGCTTTCTTT.

This clonotype showed up many times. The chain carries TRBV28 and TRBJ1-2; D not resolved. V was clipped by 3 bases and J by 8 bases, with 10 bases between them. The CDR3 is made up of 12 amino acids. Germline lookup yields CDR1 MDHEN and CDR2 SYDVKM. The CDR3 loop reads CASSFRPEGYTF. DNA of the CDR3: TGTGCCAGCAGTTTCCGTCCGGAGGGCTACACCTTC.

This clonotype was counted between two and nine times. The chain recombines TRBV4-3 with TRBJ1-4; D is unresolved. The CDR3 length is 13 residues. The germline V and J ends were trimmed by 2 bases and 6 bases, with 7 bases remaining between them. Germline CDR1 is LGHNA and CDR2 is YSLEER. CDR3 in amino acids: CASSQQEDEKLFF. The CDR3 DNA reads as TGCGCCAGCAGCCAACAGGAGGATGAAAAACTGTTTTTT.

As for this clonotype: An end of the junction differs from the germline gene, which may be a read error. The chain carries TRBV20-1 and TRBJ1-1, with D tentatively TRBD1 (5 bases). This CDR3 is built from 12 residues. Germline CDR1 is DFQATT and CDR2 is SNEGSKA (reference sequence). This CDR3 is CSAERGNTETFF. The CDR3 nucleotides read TGCAGTGCTGAAAGGGGTAACACTGAAACTTTCTTT.

The sample holds many counts of this clonotype. This rearrangement joins TRBV11-3 to TRBJ1-4; D remains unclear. Trimming took 1 base from V and 8 from J, leaving 14 bases between them. Germline assignment: CDR1 SGHNT and CDR2 YENEEA. CDR3 size: 15 residues. The CDR3 region is CASSLGMLKPEKLFF. For the CDR3, the DNA is TGTGCCAGCAGCTTAGGGATGTTAAAGCCGGAAAAACTGTTTTTT.